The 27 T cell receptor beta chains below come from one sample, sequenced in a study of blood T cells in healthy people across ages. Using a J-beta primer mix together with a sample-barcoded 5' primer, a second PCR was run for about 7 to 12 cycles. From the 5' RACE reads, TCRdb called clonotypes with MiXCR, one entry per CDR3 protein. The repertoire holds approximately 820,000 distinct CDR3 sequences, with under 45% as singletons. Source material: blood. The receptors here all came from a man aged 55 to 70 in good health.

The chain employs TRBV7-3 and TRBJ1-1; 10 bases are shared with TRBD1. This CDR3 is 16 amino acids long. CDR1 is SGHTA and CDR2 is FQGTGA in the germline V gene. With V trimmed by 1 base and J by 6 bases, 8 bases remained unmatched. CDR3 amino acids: CASSLIGGQGYAEAFF. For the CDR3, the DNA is TGTGCCAGCAGCTTAATTGGGGGACAGGGGTATGCTGAAGCTTTCTTT.

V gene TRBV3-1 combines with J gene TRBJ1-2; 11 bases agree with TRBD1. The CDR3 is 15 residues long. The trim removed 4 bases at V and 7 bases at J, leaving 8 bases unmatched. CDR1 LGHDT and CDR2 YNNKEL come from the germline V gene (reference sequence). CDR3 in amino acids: CASSPWTGGSFGYTF. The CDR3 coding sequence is TGTGCCAGCAGCCCCTGGACAGGGGGCAGTTTTGGCTACACCTTC.

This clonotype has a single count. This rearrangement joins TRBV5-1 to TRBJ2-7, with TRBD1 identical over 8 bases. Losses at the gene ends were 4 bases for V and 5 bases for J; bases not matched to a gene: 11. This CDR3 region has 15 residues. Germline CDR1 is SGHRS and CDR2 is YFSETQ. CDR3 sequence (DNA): TGCGCCAGCAGCGGCAACGACAGGGGCCTCCACGAGCAGTACTTC. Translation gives CASSGNDRGLHEQYF.

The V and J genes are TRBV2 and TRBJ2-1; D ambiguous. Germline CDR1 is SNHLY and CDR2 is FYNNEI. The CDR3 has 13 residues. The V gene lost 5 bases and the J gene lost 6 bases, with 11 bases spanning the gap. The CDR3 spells CASSSRSGNEQFF. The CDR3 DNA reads TGTGCCAGCAGTTCCCGGTCCGGCAATGAGCAGTTCTTC. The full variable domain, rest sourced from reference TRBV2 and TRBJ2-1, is EPEVTQTPSHQVTQMGQEVILRCVPISNHLYFYWYRQILGQKVEFLVSFYNNEISEKSEIFDDQFSVERPDGSNFTLKIRSTKLEDSAMYFCASSSRSGNEQFFGPGTRLTVL.

The CDR3 sequence: CASSDPGGNTIYF. CDR3 nucleotide sequence: TGTGCCAGCAGCGACCCAGGAGGAAACACCATATATTTT. The chain couples TRBV7-8 to TRBJ1-3; no clear D. Germline CDR1 reads SGHVS; CDR2 reads FQNEAQ. The CDR3 spans 13 residues. The ends were cut back, 5 bases at V and 4 bases at J, with 9 bases in the middle.

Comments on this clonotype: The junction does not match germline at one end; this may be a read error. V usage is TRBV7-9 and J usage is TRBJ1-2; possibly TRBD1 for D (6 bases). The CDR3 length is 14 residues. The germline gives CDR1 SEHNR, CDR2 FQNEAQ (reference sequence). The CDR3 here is CARSDGGTSYGYTF. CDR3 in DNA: TGTGCCCGCAGCGATGGTGGGACAAGCTATGGCTACACCTTC.

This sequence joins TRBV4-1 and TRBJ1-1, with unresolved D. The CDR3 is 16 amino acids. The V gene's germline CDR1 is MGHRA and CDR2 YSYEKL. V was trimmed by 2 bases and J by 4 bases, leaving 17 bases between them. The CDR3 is CASSQSLTLWGTEAFF. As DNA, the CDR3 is TGCGCCAGCAGCCAATCTCTGACCCTGTGGGGCACTGAAGCTTTCTTT.

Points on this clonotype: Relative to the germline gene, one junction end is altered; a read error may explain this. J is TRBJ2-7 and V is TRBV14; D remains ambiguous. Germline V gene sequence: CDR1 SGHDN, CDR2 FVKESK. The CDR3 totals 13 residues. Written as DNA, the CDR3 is TGTACCAGCAGCCAAGGGTCCTTTGGGGAGCAGTACTTC. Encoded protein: CTSSQGSFGEQYF.

As DNA, the CDR3 is TGTGCCAGCAGCTTTCACAGGGGGGGGGAGCAGTTCTTC. It codes for CASSFHRGGEQFF. This chain uses TRBV7-2 with TRBJ2-1; a possible D gene is TRBD1 (8 bases). This CDR3 contains 13 residues. Germline V gene data show CDR1 as SGHTA and CDR2 as FQGNSA. Trimming left V 3 bases short and J 10 bases short, with 13 bases between.

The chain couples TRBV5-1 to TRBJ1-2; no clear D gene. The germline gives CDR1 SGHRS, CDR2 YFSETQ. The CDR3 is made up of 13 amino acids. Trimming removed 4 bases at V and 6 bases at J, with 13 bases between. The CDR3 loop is CASSKQWADGYTF. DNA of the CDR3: TGCGCCAGCAGCAAACAATGGGCAGATGGCTACACCTTC.

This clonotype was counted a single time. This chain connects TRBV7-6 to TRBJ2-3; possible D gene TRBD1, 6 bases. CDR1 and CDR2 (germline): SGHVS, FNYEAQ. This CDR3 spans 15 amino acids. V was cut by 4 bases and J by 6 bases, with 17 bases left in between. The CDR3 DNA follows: TGTGCCAGCAGCTCCGGGACATCGGCTGGGGATACGCAGTATTTT. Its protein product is CASSSGTSAGDTQYF.

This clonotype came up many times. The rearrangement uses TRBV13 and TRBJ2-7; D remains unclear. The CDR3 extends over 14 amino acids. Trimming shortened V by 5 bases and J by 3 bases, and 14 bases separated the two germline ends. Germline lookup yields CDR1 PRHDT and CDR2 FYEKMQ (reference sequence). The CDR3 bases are TGTGCCAGCAGCCGCGGACGGATTAACTACGAGCAGTACTTC. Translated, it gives CASSRGRINYEQYF.

CDR3 coding DNA: TGTGCCAGCAGACACATTGGCCGGGACAGGGCCTCGAACACTGAAGCTTTCTTT. Its translation is CASRHIGRDRASNTEAFF. The V and J genes are TRBV7-8 and TRBJ1-1, with 9 bases lining up with TRBD1. V trimming: 6 bases; J trimming: 1 base; junction bases outside the gene matches: 15. The CDR3 sequence is 18 residues long. CDR1 and CDR2 from the germline V gene are SGHVS and FQNEAQ.

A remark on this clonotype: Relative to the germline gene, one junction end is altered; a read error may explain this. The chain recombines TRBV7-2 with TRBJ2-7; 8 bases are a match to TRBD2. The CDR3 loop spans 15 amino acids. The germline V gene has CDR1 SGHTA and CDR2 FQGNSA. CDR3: CASGFTLAASYEQYF. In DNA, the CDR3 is TGCGCCAGCGGCTTCACACTAGCGGCATCCTACGAGCAGTACTTC.

In DNA, the CDR3 is TGCGCCAGCAGCCAAGAGTGGACGGCTACCTACGAGCAGTACTTC. Translation gives CASSQEWTATYEQYF. The V gene is TRBV4-3, the J gene TRBJ2-7; no definite D call. Germline lookup yields CDR1 LGHNA and CDR2 YSLEER. V was pared by 0 bases and J by 2 bases, with 11 bases between. This CDR3 has 15 amino acids.

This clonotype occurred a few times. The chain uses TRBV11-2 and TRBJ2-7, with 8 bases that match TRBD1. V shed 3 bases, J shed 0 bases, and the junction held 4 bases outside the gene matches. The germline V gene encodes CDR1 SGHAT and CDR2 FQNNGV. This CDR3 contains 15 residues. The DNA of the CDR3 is TGTGCCAGCAGCTTTACCGGGACAGGCTCCTACGAGCAGTACTTC. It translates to CASSFTGTGSYEQYF.

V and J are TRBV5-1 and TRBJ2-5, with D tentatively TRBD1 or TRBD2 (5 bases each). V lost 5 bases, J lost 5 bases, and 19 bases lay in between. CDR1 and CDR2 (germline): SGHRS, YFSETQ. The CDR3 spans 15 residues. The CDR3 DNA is TGCGCCAGCAGGCCTCAGAGGGGCGGCACGGAGACCCAGTACTTC. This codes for CASRPQRGGTETQYF.

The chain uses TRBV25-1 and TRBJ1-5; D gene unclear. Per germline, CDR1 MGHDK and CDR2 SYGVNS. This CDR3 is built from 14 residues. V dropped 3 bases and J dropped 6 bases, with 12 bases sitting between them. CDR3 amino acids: CASSDGDRGQPQHF. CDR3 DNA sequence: TGTGCCAGCAGTGATGGTGACCGGGGTCAGCCCCAGCATTTT. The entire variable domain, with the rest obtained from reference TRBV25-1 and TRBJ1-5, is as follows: EADIYQTPRYLVIGTGKKITLECSQTMGHDKMYWYQQDPGMELHLIHYSYGVNSTEKGDLSSESTVSRIRTEHFPLTLESARPSHTSQYLCASSDGDRGQPQHFGDGTRLSIL.

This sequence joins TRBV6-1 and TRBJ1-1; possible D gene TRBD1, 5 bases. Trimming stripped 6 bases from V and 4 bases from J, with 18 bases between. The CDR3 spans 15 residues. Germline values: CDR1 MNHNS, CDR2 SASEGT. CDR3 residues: CASRDNRLGGTEAFF. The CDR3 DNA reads TGTGCCAGCAGGGACAACAGGCTGGGGGGCACTGAAGCTTTCTTT.

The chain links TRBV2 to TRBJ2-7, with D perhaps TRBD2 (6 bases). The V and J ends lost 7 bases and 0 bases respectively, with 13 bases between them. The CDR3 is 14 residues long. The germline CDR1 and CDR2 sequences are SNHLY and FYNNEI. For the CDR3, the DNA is TGTGCCAGCACCAACCGGGGGAACTCCTACGAGCAGTACTTC. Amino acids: CASTNRGNSYEQYF.

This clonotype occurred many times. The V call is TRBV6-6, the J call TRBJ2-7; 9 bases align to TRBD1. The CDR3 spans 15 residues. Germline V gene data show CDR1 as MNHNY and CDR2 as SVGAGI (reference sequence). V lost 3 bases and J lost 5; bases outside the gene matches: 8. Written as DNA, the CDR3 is TGTGCCAGCAGTTATGAGGGACAGGGCCGGAACGAGCAGTACTTC. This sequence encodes CASSYEGQGRNEQYF.

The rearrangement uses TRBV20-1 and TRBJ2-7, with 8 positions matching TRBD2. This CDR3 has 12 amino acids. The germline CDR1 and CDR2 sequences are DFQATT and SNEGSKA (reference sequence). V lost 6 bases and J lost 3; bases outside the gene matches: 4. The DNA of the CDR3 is TGCAGTGCCCCGGGACTAGGCTACGAGCAGTACTTC. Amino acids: CSAPGLGYEQYF.

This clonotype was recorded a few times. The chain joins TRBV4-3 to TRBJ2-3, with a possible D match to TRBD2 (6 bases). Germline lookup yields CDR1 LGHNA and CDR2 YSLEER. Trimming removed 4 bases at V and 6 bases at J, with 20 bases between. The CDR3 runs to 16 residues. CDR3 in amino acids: CASSPRRGGSLDTQYF. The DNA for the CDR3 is TGCGCCAGCAGCCCGAGACGGGGAGGTTCCCTGGATACGCAGTATTTT.

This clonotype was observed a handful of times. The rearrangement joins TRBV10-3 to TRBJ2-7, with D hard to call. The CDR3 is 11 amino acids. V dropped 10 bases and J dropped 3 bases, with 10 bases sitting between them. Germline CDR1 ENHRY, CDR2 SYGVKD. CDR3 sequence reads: CASAGLYEQYF. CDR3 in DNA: TGTGCCAGCGCCGGCCTCTACGAGCAGTACTTC.

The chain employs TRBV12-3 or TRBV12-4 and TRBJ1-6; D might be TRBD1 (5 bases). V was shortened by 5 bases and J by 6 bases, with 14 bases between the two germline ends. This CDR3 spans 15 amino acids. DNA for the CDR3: TGTGCCAGCAGTCCCATGGGGGGGGGTAATTCACCCCTCCACTTT. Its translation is CASSPMGGGNSPLHF.

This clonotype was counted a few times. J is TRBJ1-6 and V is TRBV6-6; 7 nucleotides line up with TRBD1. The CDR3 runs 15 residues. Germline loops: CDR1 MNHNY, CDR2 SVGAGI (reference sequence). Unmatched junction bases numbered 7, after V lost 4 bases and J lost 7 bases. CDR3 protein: CASSSQGDFNSPLHF. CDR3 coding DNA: TGTGCCAGCAGTTCTCAGGGGGACTTCAATTCACCCCTCCACTTT.

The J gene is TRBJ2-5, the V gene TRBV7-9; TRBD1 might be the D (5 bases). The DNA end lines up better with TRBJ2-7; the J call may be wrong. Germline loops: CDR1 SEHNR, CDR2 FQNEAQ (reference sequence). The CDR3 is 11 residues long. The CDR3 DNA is TGTGCCAGCATTCAGGGAAACGAGCAGTACTTC. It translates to CASIQGNEQYF.